Listed here is a single T cell receptor beta chain. Antigen: not known. This sample stems from a study of cytomegalovirus exposure and HLA in healthy donors. Study-wide points: Reportedly, cytomegalovirus status was diagnosed with high sensitivity and specificity.

In the PCR, 60 Vbeta and 13 Jbeta primers were used. Some clones are missing from TCRdb's copy, which holds only in-frame ones; the method was immunoSEQ multiplex PCR. The sample consists of 120,000 to 150,000 clones, about 80% of them appearing once. The CDR3 runs to 18 residues. From germline, CDR1 is MDHEN and CDR2 SYDVKM. This sequence originates from a man younger than 40 in good health and CMV-seropositive. This chain links TRBV28 with TRBJ2-5, with 11 bases matching TRBD2. The end of the DNA aligns better with TRBJ2-7, so the J call may be wrong. The sequencing input was PBMCs. The CDR3 loop reads CASSFELAGARNSYEQYF. CDR3 nucleotide sequence: TGTGCCAGCAGTTTTGAACTAGCGGGGGCCCGGAACTCCTACGAGCAGTACTTC.